This is a list of T cell receptor beta chains from one sample in a study of blood T cell repertoires in COVID-19. Data came from immunoSEQ multiplex PCR; TCRdb stores just in-frame clones and leaves some out. This table holds roughly 130,000 clones, approximately 80% found once. Material for sequencing was peripheral blood. These receptors were collected from a woman older than 75 with acute or convalescent COVID-19. Each CDR3 is given with its conserved first and last residue. Each record gives: V gene, J gene, D gene, clone size, CDR3 protein, CDR3 DNA. A D gene is named only where the DNA matches it firmly. Only part of the rows carry a size: once, few, many, or a class if the clone is expanded.

TRBV11-1	TRBJ2-3	TRBD1	-	CASSFDRGTTDTQYF	TGTGCCAGCAGCTTCGACAGGGGTACCACAGATACGCAGTATTTT
TRBV29-1	TRBJ1-2	-	-	CSVEKRREYGYTF	TGCAGCGTTGAAAAACGGAGGGAATATGGCTACACCTTC
TRBV12-5	TRBJ2-5	-	-	CASGSSETQYF	TGTGCTAGTGGTTCCTCAGAGACCCAGTACTTC
TRBV21-1	TRBJ1-2	-	-	CASSDRDGYTF	TGTGCCAGCAGCGACAGGGATGGCTACACCTTC
TRBV2	TRBJ1-6	-	few	CASRGAGASPLHF	TGTGCCAGCAGGGGGGCCGGGGCTTCACCCCTCCACTTT
TRBV29-1	TRBJ1-4	-	-	CSVEFQGTEKLFF	TGCAGCGTTGAGTTCCAGGGGACTGAAAAACTGTTTTTT
TRBV11-3	TRBJ2-4	TRBD1	-	CASSLVGGEGQGIQYF	TGTGCCAGCAGCTTAGTAGGAGGGGAGGGACAGGGGATTCAGTACTTC
TRBV3-1/TRBV3-2	TRBJ2-7	TRBD2	-	CASSLRLAGGREQYF	TGTGCCAGCAGCTTGCGACTAGCGGGGGGGCGAGAGCAGTACTTC
TRBV20-1	TRBJ2-7	-	-	CSASASREQYF	TGCAGTGCTAGCGCCTCGAGGGAGCAGTACTTC
TRBV5-1	TRBJ2-3	TRBD2	-	CASSAASGLSTDTQYF	TGCGCCAGCAGCGCGGCTAGCGGACTTAGCACAGATACGCAGTATTTT
TRBV5-1	TRBJ1-4	-	few	CASSLDRENEKLFF	TGCGCCAGCAGCTTGGACAGGGAGAATGAAAAACTGTTTTTT
TRBV5-5	TRBJ1-1	-	-	CASSRTVGMWTEAFF	TGTGCCAGCAGCAGGACAGTAGGCATGTGGACTGAAGCTTTCTTT
TRBV2	TRBJ2-3	TRBD2	few	CASLEGLSADTQYF	TGTGCCAGTTTGGAGGGACTATCGGCAGATACGCAGTATTTT
TRBV3-1/TRBV3-2	TRBJ1-1	TRBD1	-	CASTQQGYTEAFF	TGTGCCAGCACCCAACAGGGGTACACTGAAGCTTTCTTT
TRBV5-1	TRBJ1-1	-	-	CASSLDRWGTEAFF	TGCGCCAGCAGCTTGGACAGGTGGGGCACTGAAGCTTTCTTT
TRBV5-1	TRBJ1-1	-	-	CASSRGSGVTEAFF	TGCGCCAGCAGCCGGGGATCGGGGGTCACTGAAGCTTTCTTT
TRBV2	TRBJ1-6	TRBD1	-	CASSSGTASSPLHF	TGTGCCAGCAGCTCCGGGACAGCATCTTCACCCCTCCACTTT
TRBV27	TRBJ1-2	TRBD1	-	CASRLFTGGNYGYTF	TGTGCCAGCAGATTATTTACAGGGGGTAACTATGGCTACACCTTC
TRBV12-3/TRBV12-4	TRBJ1-2	-	-	CASTMEDGYGYTF	TGTGCCAGCACCATGGAGGACGGGTATGGCTACACCTTC
TRBV7-3	TRBJ2-7	-	-	CASSLTPLQEQYF	TGTGCCAGCAGCTTAACGCCCCTCCAGGAGCAGTACTTC
TRBV5-1	TRBJ2-5	-	-	CASSLATGIEAQETQYF	TGCGCCAGCAGCTTGGCCACCGGGATAGAGGCCCAAGAGACCCAGTACTTC
TRBV4-1	TRBJ1-1	-	-	CASSQPDTANTEAFF	TGCGCCAGCAGCCAACCTGACACAGCGAACACTGAAGCTTTCTTT
TRBV11-3	TRBJ2-1	TRBD1	-	CASSLASGTGDRNEQFF	TGTGCCAGCAGCTTAGCCTCCGGGACAGGGGATCGCAATGAGCAGTTCTTC